This passage covers 27 T cell receptor beta chains from one sample sequenced in a study of blood T cell repertoires in COVID-19. TCRdb's copy holds only in-frame clones and misses some; the assay was immunoSEQ multiplex PCR. The data contain 200,000 to 250,000 clones, roughly 85% of them singletons. Material: PBMCs or T cells enriched from blood (not recorded which). All receptors come from a man under 40 who had recovered from COVID-19.

The gene calls are TRBV30 and TRBJ1-1; D is possibly TRBD1 (5 bases). V lost 3 bases, J lost 4 bases, and 12 bases lay in between. The CDR3 totals 13 residues. Looked up from germline, CDR1 is GTSNPN and CDR2 is SVGIG (reference sequence). CDR3: CAWRSGFSTEAFF. The CDR3 DNA reads TGTGCCTGGAGGTCAGGGTTTAGCACTGAAGCTTTCTTT.

This clone was recorded once. The chain carries TRBV6-5 and TRBJ2-7; possibly TRBD1 for D (5 bases). This CDR3 is 13 amino acids long. Trimming removed 7 bases from V and 7 bases from J, with 17 bases in between. Germline lookup yields CDR1 MNHEY and CDR2 SVGAGI. CDR3 sequence: CASNRQAEFEQYF. The CDR3 DNA sequence: TGTGCCAGCAACAGGCAGGCCGAATTTGAGCAGTACTTC.

The V and J genes are TRBV6-1 and TRBJ2-5, with 8 bases fitting TRBD2. J lost 9 bases, V lost 1 base, and 4 bases had no gene match. CDR3 length: 13 residues. Looked up from germline, CDR1 is MNHNS and CDR2 is SASEGT. CDR3 region: CASSEGAGAAQYF. As DNA, the CDR3 is TGTGCCAGCAGTGAAGGAGCGGGAGCTGCCCAGTACTTC.

This clone occurred once. J is TRBJ1-3 and V is TRBV11-2; D ambiguous. The CDR3 sequence is 15 residues long. The germline V gene has CDR1 SGHAT and CDR2 FQNNGV. V shed 2 bases and J shed 3 bases, with 11 bases lying between them. CDR3 protein: CASSLRLEYGNTIYF. DNA of the CDR3: TGTGCCAGCAGCTTAAGGTTGGAGTATGGAAACACCATATATTTT.

V and J are TRBV10-2 and TRBJ2-5, with TRBD1 as a possible D gene (5 bases). Trimming took 4 bases from V and 2 from J, leaving 14 bases between them. Germline CDR1 and CDR2: WSHSY and SAAADI. This CDR3 contains 15 residues. The CDR3 loop reads CASSVARGQQETQYF. The CDR3 DNA follows: TGCGCCAGCAGTGTCGCTAGGGGCCAACAAGAGACCCAGTACTTC.

The chain is built from TRBV12-3 or TRBV12-4 and TRBJ2-3; 9 bases map to TRBD2. This CDR3 region has 13 residues. The V gene end was trimmed by 7 bases and the J gene end by 8 bases; junction bases not matched to a gene: 7. CDR3 protein: CASNSGGPVTQYF. The CDR3 DNA reads TGTGCCAGCAACAGCGGGGGGCCAGTTACGCAGTATTTT.

The V and J genes are TRBV9 and TRBJ2-2; possible D gene TRBD2, 5 bases. V was clipped by 3 bases and J by 8 bases, with 20 bases between them. The CDR3 covers 16 residues. In germline, CDR1 is SGDLS, CDR2 YYNGEE. This CDR3 is CASSDPRDYIKGELFF. CDR3 nucleotides: TGTGCCAGCAGCGACCCTCGAGACTACATCAAAGGGGAGCTGTTTTTT.

The V and J genes are TRBV3-1 (or the pseudogene TRBV3-2) and TRBJ2-6; unclear D gene. The germline CDR1 and CDR2 sequences are LGHDT and YNNKEL (reference sequence). The germline V and J ends were trimmed by 1 base and 12 bases, with 7 bases remaining between them. The CDR3 consists of 12 residues. The CDR3 protein is CASSQVSSVLTF. Written as DNA, the CDR3 is TGTGCCAGCAGCCAAGTTTCATCCGTCCTGACTTTC.

The chain couples TRBV10-3 to TRBJ1-1, with D unresolved. In germline, CDR1 is ENHRY, CDR2 SYGVKD. The CDR3 spans 13 residues. V lost 0 bases and J lost 6, with 8 bases in between. The CDR3 region is CAISESNSPEAFF. The CDR3 region has the DNA TGTGCCATCAGTGAGTCGAACAGCCCTGAAGCTTTCTTT.

The chain has TRBV3-1 (or the pseudogene TRBV3-2) and TRBJ1-5; a weak D match, TRBD1 (6 bases). V was clipped by 6 bases and J by 3 bases, with 12 bases between them. The CDR3 has 14 amino acids. The germline V gene encodes CDR1 LGHDT and CDR2 YNNKEL (reference sequence). CDR3 DNA sequence: TGTGCCAGCAGTCAACAGGGCCCCAATCAGCCCCAGCATTTT. This encodes CASSQQGPNQPQHF.

This chain uses TRBV4-2 with TRBJ2-5; TRBD2 aligns across 8 bases. Germline CDR1 is LGHNA and CDR2 is YNFKEQ. CDR3 length equals 16 residues. With 1 base clipped from V and 9 bases from J, the junction kept 13 bases outside the gene matches. The chain's CDR3 is CASSQARSGGPSSQYF. CDR3 coding DNA: TGTGCCAGCAGCCAAGCAAGGTCGGGGGGGCCCTCGTCCCAGTACTTC.

This sequence joins TRBV25-1 and TRBJ1-2, with 10 bases that match TRBD1. The CDR3 has 15 amino acids. V gave up 9 bases and J gave up 5 bases; unmatched junction bases: 12. Germline V gene sequence: CDR1 MGHDK, CDR2 SYGVNS. CDR3 DNA sequence: TGTGCCAGTCACAGGGAGACAGGGGGCTGGTATGGCTACACCTTC. It encodes CASHRETGGWYGYTF.

This clone was recorded once. The V gene is TRBV10-1, the J gene TRBJ2-7, with 11 bases that match TRBD2. Trimming cost V 5 bases and J 6 bases; bases outside gene matches: 21. The length of the CDR3 is 19 residues. Germline V gene lookup returns CDR1 WNHNN and CDR2 SYGVQD (reference sequence). CDR3 sequence reads: CASSPISIKTSGGIGEQYF. The CDR3 bases are TGCGCCAGCAGTCCCATTTCAATCAAAACTAGCGGGGGTATCGGCGAGCAGTACTTC.

V is TRBV18 and J is TRBJ2-7, with a tentative D call TRBD1 (6 bases). CDR1 KGHSH and CDR2 LQKENI come from the germline V gene. V shed 3 bases and J shed 3 bases, with 9 bases lying between them. The CDR3 is made up of 13 amino acids. The CDR3: CASSPGQLYEQYF. CDR3 DNA: TGTGCCAGCTCACCCGGACAGCTCTACGAGCAGTACTTC.

In its sample, this clone was seen a few times. The chain couples TRBV4-3 to TRBJ1-1; 10 nucleotides agree with TRBD1. The CDR3 extends over 16 amino acids. Losses at the gene ends were 3 bases for V and 5 bases for J; bases not matched to a gene: 9. From germline, CDR1 is LGHNA and CDR2 YSLEER. Written as DNA, the CDR3 is TGCGCCAGCAGCCACGGTAGACAGGGGGCAAGGACTGAAGCTTTCTTT. Translation gives CASSHGRQGARTEAFF.

The genes are TRBV10-3 and TRBJ1-6, with 7 bases identical to TRBD1. Trimming cost V 4 bases and J 6 bases; bases outside gene matches: 6. Germline loops: CDR1 ENHRY, CDR2 SYGVKD. This CDR3 has 15 amino acids. This chain's CDR3 is CAISAQTGINSPLHF. CDR3 bases: TGTGCCATCAGTGCGCAGACAGGGATTAATTCACCCCTCCACTTT.

This clone has more than one count but fewer than ten. The V gene is TRBV5-1, the J gene TRBJ1-4; 10 bases match TRBD1. The germline CDR1 and CDR2 sequences are SGHRS and YFSETQ. J was trimmed by 0 bases and V by 4 bases; bases with no gene match: 18. The CDR3 is 21 residues long. The CDR3 DNA follows: TGCGCCAGCAGCCGATTGCGAATCCGGGACAGGGGAATTGCAACTAATGAAAAACTGTTTTTT. Protein product: CASSRLRIRDRGIATNEKLFF. Together with reference TRBV5-1 and TRBJ1-4, the CDR3 gives the full variable domain: KAGVTQTPRYLIKTRGQQVTLSCSPISGHRSVSWYQQTPGQGLQFLFEYFSETQRNKGNFPGRFSGRQFSNSRSEMNVSTLELGDSALYLCASSRLRIRDRGIATNEKLFFGSGTQLSVL.

This clone is a singleton in its sample. The rearrangement uses TRBV7-3 and TRBJ2-3, with 10 positions matching TRBD2. This CDR3 is 18 amino acids long. V gave up 3 bases and J gave up 8 bases; unmatched junction bases: 17. Germline CDR1 and CDR2: SGHTA and FQGTGA. CDR3 region: CASSFRAGSGTSEGTQYF. In DNA form, the CDR3 reads TGTGCCAGCAGCTTCCGGGCGGGTTCCGGGACTAGCGAGGGTACGCAGTATTTT.

CDR3 coding DNA: TGTGCCAGCAGCTTAGCCGGGGTCGGTCAGCCCCAGCATTTT. Protein sequence: CASSLAGVGQPQHF. The chain combines TRBV7-9 with TRBJ1-5; D remains unclear. V was shortened by 0 bases and J by 6 bases, with 9 bases between the two germline ends. Germline CDR1 reads SEHNR; CDR2 reads FQNEAQ (reference sequence). The CDR3 has 14 amino acids.

V is TRBV13 and J is TRBJ1-1, with D uncertain. CDR3 length: 13 residues. Germline CDR1 PRHDT, CDR2 FYEKMQ (reference sequence). V was trimmed by 2 bases and J by 0 bases, leaving 4 bases between them. As DNA, the CDR3 is TGTGCCAGCAGCTTACTAATGAACACTGAAGCTTTCTTT. Residues: CASSLLMNTEAFF.

A few counts support this clone. The chain links TRBV12-3 or TRBV12-4 to TRBJ2-7; D gene ambiguous. Trimming removed 1 base at V and 3 bases at J, with 7 bases between. The CDR3 runs to 13 residues. CDR3 in DNA: TGTGCCAGCAGTTTAGGCGGAGTCTACGAGCAGTACTTC. It yields the protein CASSLGGVYEQYF.

The CDR3 nucleotides read TGTGCCTGGAGTTGGATAGACAAAAACAATGAGCAGTTCTTC. Its protein product is CAWSWIDKNNEQFF. The rearrangement joins TRBV30 to TRBJ2-1; D call uncertain. The CDR3 is made up of 14 amino acids. Germline loops: CDR1 GTSNPN, CDR2 SVGIG (reference sequence). Between the trimmed V and J ends, which lost 2 bases and 5 bases, there was a span of 13 bases.

The chain is built from TRBV7-2 and TRBJ2-1; D call uncertain. Trimming pared 4 bases from V and 0 bases from J, leaving 7 bases between. This CDR3 is 14 amino acids long. Germline lookup yields CDR1 SGHTA and CDR2 FQGNSA. This CDR3 reads CASSSQSSYNEQFF. CDR3 DNA: TGTGCCAGCAGCTCACAAAGCTCCTACAATGAGCAGTTCTTC.

The chain combines TRBV19 with TRBJ1-2; 9 positions match TRBD1. The CDR3 has 14 amino acids. Germline-derived CDR1 and CDR2 are LNHDA and SQIVND (reference sequence). Trimming at V came to 3 bases and at J to 7 bases, leaving 6 bases not matched to a gene. This CDR3 is CASSIDRGERGYTF. DNA of the CDR3: TGTGCCAGTAGTATTGACAGGGGGGAGCGTGGCTACACCTTC.

The rearrangement uses TRBV27 and TRBJ2-7; 9 positions match TRBD1. Germline V CDR1 and CDR2: MNHEY, SMNVEV (reference sequence). The CDR3 is 15 residues long. V shed 4 bases, J shed 3 bases, and the junction held 7 bases outside the gene matches. The CDR3 nucleotides read TGTGCCAGCAGTTCTACCGGGACAGGGAACTACGAGCAGTACTTC. This translates into CASSSTGTGNYEQYF.

CDR3 amino acids: CAWSAVPRLTGELFF. The CDR3 DNA reads as TGTGCCTGGAGTGCGGTGCCCAGGTTAACCGGGGAGCTGTTTTTT. The chain joins TRBV30 to TRBJ2-2; D not resolved. The CDR3 is 15 amino acids. Trimming left V 1 base short and J 5 bases short, with 14 bases between. CDR1 GTSNPN and CDR2 SVGIG come from the germline V gene (reference sequence).

V gene TRBV6-4 combines with J gene TRBJ1-2; D not resolved. CDR1 MRHNA and CDR2 SNTAGT come from the germline V gene. V lost 2 bases and J 4 bases, leaving 5 bases between the germline ends. The CDR3 is 12 residues long. Here the CDR3 reads CASSDAFYGYTF. The DNA of the CDR3 is TGTGCCAGCAGTGACGCGTTCTATGGCTACACCTTC.